The T cell receptor beta chain under discussion was sequenced for a study of shared clonotypes between healthy human individuals. Broader study findings: Approximately 5.3% was the fraction of naive CD4 clonotypes found shared across four donors. Genetic and exposure-history diversity was limited by the small donor number.

To note about this clone: The antigen remains unidentified.

V was cut by 1 base and J by 5 bases, with 12 bases left in between. This CDR3 has 14 amino acids. The germline gives CDR1 SGHRS, CDR2 YFSETQ. CD4+ cells yielded CD45RA+ naive and CD45RA-negative memory subsets. As originally analysed: Junction-only sequences produced by ImmunoSEQ had no quality scores, so filtering differed. Clones were sequenced by immunoSEQ multiplex PCR, and TCRdb holds only the in-frame ones, with some missing. The V and J calls and clone size are taken from that table; D and trimming were inferred from the DNA. In the table there are fewer than 850,000 clones, about three quarters of which are singletons.

The sequenced sample consisted of memory CD4+ T cells sorted from blood. Subset given: CD45RA-negative fraction. The V gene is TRBV5-1, the J gene TRBJ2-5; D is perhaps TRBD1 or TRBD2 (5 bases each). This clonotype originated in a woman in her 30s in good health. In DNA form, the CDR3 reads TGCGCCAGCAGCTTGCGAGGGGATATGGAGACCCAGTACTTC. Translated, it gives CASSLRGDMETQYF.